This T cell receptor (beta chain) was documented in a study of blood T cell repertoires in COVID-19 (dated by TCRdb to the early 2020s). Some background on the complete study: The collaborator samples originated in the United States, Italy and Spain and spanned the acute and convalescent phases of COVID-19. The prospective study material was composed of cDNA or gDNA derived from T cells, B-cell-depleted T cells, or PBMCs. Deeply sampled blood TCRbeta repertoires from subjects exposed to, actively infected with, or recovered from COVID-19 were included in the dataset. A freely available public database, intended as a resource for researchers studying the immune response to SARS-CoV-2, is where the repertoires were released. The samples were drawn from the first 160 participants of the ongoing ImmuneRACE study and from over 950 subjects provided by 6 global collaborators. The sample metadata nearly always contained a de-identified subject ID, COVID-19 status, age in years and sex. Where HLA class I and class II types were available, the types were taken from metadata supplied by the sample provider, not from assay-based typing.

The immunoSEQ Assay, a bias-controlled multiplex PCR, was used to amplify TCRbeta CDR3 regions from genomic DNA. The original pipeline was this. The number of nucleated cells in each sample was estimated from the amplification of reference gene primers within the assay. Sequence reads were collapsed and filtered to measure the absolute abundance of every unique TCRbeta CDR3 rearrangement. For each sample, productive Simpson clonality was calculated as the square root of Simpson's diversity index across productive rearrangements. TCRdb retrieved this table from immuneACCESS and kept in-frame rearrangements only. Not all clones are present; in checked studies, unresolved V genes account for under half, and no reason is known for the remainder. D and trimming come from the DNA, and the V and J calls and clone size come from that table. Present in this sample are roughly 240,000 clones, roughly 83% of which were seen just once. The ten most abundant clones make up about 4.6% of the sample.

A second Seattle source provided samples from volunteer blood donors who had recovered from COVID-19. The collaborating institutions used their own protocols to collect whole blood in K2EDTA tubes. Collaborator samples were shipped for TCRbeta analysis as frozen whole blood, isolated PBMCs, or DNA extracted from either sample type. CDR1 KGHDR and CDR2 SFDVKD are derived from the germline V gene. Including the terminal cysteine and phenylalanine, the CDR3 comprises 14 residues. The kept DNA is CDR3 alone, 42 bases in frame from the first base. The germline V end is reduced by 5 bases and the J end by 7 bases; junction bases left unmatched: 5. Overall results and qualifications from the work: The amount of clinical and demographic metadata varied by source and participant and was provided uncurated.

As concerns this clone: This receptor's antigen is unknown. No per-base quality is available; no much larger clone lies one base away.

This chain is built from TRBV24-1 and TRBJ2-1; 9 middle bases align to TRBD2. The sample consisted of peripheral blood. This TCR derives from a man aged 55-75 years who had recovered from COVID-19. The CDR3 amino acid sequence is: CATSVSSGTNEQFF. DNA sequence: TGTGCCACCAGTGTGTCTAGCGGGACAAATGAGCAGTTCTTC.